The 11 T cell receptor beta chains below were found in one sample sequenced in a study of cytomegalovirus exposure and HLA in healthy donors. The PCR employed 60 Vbeta primers together with 13 Jbeta primers. Here immunoSEQ multiplex PCR was the method, and the copy in TCRdb shows in-frame clones only, minus some. This table has about 180,000 clones, roughly 76% appearing once. Input material: PBMCs. The source is a woman under 30 in good health and CMV-seropositive.

This chain joins TRBV19 and TRBJ2-7, with 7 bases matching TRBD1. The germline gives CDR1 LNHDA, CDR2 SQIVND (reference sequence). CDR3 length: 15 amino acids. After removal of 6 bases from V and 0 bases from J, the junction contained 8 bases not matched to a gene. DNA of the CDR3: TGTGCCAGTAGAGGACAGGCACTATCCTCCTACGAGCAGTACTTC. Translating gives CASRGQALSSYEQYF.

This clone was found a few times. This chain connects TRBV4-1 to TRBJ2-2, with a tentative D call TRBD1 (6 bases). The V gene lost 8 bases and the J gene lost 1 base, with 8 bases spanning the gap. Looked up from germline, CDR1 is MGHRA and CDR2 is YSYEKL. This CDR3 spans 13 amino acids. The CDR3 coding sequence is TGCGCCAGCGAGGACAGGAACACCGGGGAGCTGTTTTTT. Translating it yields CASEDRNTGELFF.

In nucleotides, the CDR3 is TGTGCCAGTCGGACGGAGGGGTACGAGCAGTACTTC. It is translated as CASRTEGYEQYF. The V and J genes are TRBV2 and TRBJ2-7, with a possible D match to TRBD2 (6 bases). The germline V gene encodes CDR1 SNHLY and CDR2 FYNNEI. The V gene lost 9 bases and the J gene lost 4 bases, with 13 bases spanning the gap. The CDR3 is made up of 12 amino acids.

The gene calls are TRBV11-1 and TRBJ2-2; 13 bases fit TRBD2. Germline V gives CDR1 SGHAT, CDR2 FQDESV (reference sequence). Trimming cost V 5 bases and J 3 bases; bases outside gene matches: 6. The CDR3 sequence is 17 residues long. The CDR3 DNA follows: TGTGCCAGCAGCGTAACTAGCGGGGGGGCCGACACCGGGGAGCTGTTTTTT. As protein: CASSVTSGGADTGELFF.

The rearrangement joins TRBV4-1 to TRBJ2-1, with 10 positions matching TRBD1. J gave up 9 bases and V 3 bases, and 8 bases lay outside the gene matches. The CDR3 has 15 amino acids. Germline lookup yields CDR1 MGHRA and CDR2 YSYEKL. The CDR3 loop reads CASSQPGQGSFEQFF. The CDR3 nucleotides are TGCGCCAGCAGCCAGCCGGGACAGGGGTCCTTTGAGCAGTTCTTC.

This chain connects TRBV5-1 to TRBJ1-4; 7 nucleotides line up with TRBD1. Germline-derived CDR1 and CDR2 are SGHRS and YFSETQ. V lost 4 bases to trimming and J lost 4 bases; unmatched junction nucleotides: 7. This CDR3 is built from 15 residues. The CDR3 protein is CASSQQGSDNEKLFF. DNA for the CDR3: TGCGCCAGCAGCCAACAGGGGAGCGATAATGAAAAACTGTTTTTT. Based on the CDR3 plus reference TRBV5-1 and TRBJ1-4, the full variable domain is KAGVTQTPRYLIKTRGQQVTLSCSPISGHRSVSWYQQTPGQGLQFLFEYFSETQRNKGNFPGRFSGRQFSNSRSEMNVSTLELGDSALYLCASSQQGSDNEKLFFGSGTQLSVL.

The J gene is TRBJ1-1, the V gene TRBV6-5; D not certain. Germline CDR1 is MNHEY and CDR2 is SVGAGI. This CDR3 has 11 residues. Trimming left V 4 bases short and J 8 bases short, with 8 bases between. The CDR3 region is CASSSGAEAFF. The CDR3 region has the DNA TGTGCCAGCAGTTCGGGAGCGGAAGCTTTCTTT.

This clone has a single count. The V gene is TRBV19, the J gene TRBJ2-5; D possibly corresponds to TRBD1 (5 bases). V lost 4 bases, J lost 1 base, and 7 bases lay in between. The CDR3 contains 13 residues. The germline gives CDR1 LNHDA, CDR2 SQIVND (reference sequence). The CDR3, as DNA: TGTGCCAGTAGTAAACAGGTCCAAGAGACCCAGTACTTC. Translation: CASSKQVQETQYF.

The chain carries TRBV14 and TRBJ2-7; a weak D match, TRBD1 (6 bases). The ends were cut back, 4 bases at V and 6 bases at J, with 16 bases in the middle. This CDR3 comprises 14 residues. CDR1 is SGHDN, CDR2 FVKESK, per germline. In nucleotides, the CDR3 is TGTGCCAGCAGCCCTATACAGGGAAGAGGCGAGCAGTACTTC. It codes for CASSPIQGRGEQYF.

This chain uses TRBV14 with TRBJ1-6; perhaps TRBD1 as D (5 bases). CDR3 length equals 12 residues. V shed 8 bases and J shed 7 bases, with 9 bases lying between them. Germline V gene lookup returns CDR1 SGHDN and CDR2 FVKESK. CDR3 nucleotide sequence: TGTGCCAGCGGACGACAGAATTCACCCCTCCACTTT. This translates into CASGRQNSPLHF.

The CDR3 nucleotides are TGCGCCAGCAGCCAAACCTTTAACAGGGAAGTTGCCTACGAGCAGTACTTC. This sequence encodes CASSQTFNREVAYEQYF. The chain links TRBV4-1 to TRBJ2-5; the D gene is possibly TRBD1 (6 bases). TRBJ2-7 matches the DNA end more closely, so the J call is doubtful. The CDR3 runs to 17 residues. CDR1 and CDR2 from the germline V gene are MGHRA and YSYEKL.